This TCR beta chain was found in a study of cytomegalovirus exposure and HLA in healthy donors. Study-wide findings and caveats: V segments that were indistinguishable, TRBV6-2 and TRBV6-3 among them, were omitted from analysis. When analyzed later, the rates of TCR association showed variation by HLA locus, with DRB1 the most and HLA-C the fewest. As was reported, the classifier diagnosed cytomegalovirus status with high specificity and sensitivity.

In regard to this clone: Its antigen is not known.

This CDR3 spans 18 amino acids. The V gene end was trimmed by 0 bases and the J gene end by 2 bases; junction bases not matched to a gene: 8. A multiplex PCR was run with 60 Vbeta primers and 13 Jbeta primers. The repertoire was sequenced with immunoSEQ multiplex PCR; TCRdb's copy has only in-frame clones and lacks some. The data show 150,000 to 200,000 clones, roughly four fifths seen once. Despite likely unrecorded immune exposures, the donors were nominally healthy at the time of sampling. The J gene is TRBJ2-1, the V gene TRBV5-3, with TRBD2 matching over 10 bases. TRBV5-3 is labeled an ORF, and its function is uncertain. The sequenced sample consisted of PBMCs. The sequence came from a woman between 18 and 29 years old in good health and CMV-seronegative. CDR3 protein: CARSLAPGLAAPYNEQFF. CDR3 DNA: TGTGCCAGAAGCTTGGCCCCAGGACTAGCGGCCCCCTACAATGAGCAGTTCTTC.